This TCR beta chain was sequenced for a study of T cell responses to AZD1222 COVID-19 vaccine. Findings and limits, study-wide: CD4 TCRs linked to vaccination spanned spike, dominating at 160-218 and 743-854. Targeting of unmutated variant regions was reportedly seen in nearly half of spike-specific TCRs. Sampling captured repertoires only after the peak T cell response. White British people made up most donors, females outnumbered males, and clonal diversity was possibly underestimated.

After removal of 3 bases from V and 8 bases from J, the junction contained 5 bases not matched to a gene. Germline V CDR1 and CDR2: SGHVS, FQNEAQ. This CDR3 region has 14 residues. Libraries were prepared by immunoSEQ multiplex PCR; TCRdb keeps only in-frame clonotypes and omits some of them. The top ten hold over 3% of the sample, which has about 110,000 clones, approximately 89% seen once. Concerning this clone: What it recognizes is unknown.

The receptor was derived from an adult in good health. The rearrangement joins TRBV7-8 to TRBJ2-3, with 10 bases fitting TRBD2. The sequenced sample was peripheral blood, obtained on day 0 of MenACWY control vaccination. The CDR3 DNA reads TGTGCCAGCAGCTTTCTAGCGGGGGCCGGTACGCAGTATTTT. Translating gives CASSFLAGAGTQYF. Supplemented by reference TRBV7-8 and TRBJ2-3, the full variable domain reads GAGVSQSPRYKVAKRGQDVALRCDPISGHVSLFWYQQALGQGPEFLTYFQNEAQLDKSGLPSDRFFAERPEGSVSTLKIQRTQQEDSAVYLCASSFLAGAGTQYFGPGTRLTVL.